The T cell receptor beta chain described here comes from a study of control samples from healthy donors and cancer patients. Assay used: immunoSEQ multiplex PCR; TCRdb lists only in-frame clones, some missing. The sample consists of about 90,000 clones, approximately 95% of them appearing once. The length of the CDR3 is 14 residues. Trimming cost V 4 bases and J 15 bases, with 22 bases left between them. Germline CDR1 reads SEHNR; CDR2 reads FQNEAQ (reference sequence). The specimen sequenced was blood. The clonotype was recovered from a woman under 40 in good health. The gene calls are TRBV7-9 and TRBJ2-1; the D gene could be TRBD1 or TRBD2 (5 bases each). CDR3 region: CASSSSGTEILGFF. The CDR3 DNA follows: TGTGCCAGCAGCTCATCGGGGACGGAGATACTAGGGTTCTTC.